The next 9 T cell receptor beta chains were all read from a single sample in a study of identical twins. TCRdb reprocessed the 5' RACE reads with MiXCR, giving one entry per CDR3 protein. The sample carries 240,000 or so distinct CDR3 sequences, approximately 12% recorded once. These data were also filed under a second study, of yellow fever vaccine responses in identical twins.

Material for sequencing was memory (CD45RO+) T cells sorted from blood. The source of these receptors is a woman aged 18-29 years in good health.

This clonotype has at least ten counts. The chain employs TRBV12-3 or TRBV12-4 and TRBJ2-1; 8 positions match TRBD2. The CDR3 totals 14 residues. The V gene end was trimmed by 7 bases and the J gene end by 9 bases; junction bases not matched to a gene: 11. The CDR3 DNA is TGTGCCAGCACCTTAACGGGGGGGCTTGCTGAGCAGTTCTTC. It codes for CASTLTGGLAEQFF.

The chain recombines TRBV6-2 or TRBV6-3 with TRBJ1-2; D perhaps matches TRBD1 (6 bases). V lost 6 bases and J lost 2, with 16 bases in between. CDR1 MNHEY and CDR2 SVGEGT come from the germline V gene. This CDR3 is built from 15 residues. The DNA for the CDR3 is TGTGCCAGCAGCTACACGATACAGGGAAACTATGGCTACACCTTC. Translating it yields CASSYTIQGNYGYTF.

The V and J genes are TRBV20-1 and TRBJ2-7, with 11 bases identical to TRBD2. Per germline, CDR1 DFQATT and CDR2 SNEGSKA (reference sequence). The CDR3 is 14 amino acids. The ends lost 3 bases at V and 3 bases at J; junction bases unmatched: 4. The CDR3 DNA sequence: TGCAGTGCTAGCACGGGACTAGCGGTCTACGAGCAGTACTTC. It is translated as CSASTGLAVYEQYF.

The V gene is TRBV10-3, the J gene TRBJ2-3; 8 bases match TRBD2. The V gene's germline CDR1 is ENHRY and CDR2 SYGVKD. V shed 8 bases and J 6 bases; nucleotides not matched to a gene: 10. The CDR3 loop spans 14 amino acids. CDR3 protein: CAIGLGASGDTQYF. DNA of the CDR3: TGTGCCATCGGCCTGGGGGCTAGCGGGGATACGCAGTATTTT.

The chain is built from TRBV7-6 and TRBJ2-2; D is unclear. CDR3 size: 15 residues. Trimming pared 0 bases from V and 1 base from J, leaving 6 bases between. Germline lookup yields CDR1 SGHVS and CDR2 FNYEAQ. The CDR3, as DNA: TGTGCCAGCAGCTTAGCAAATGGGAACACCGGGGAGCTGTTTTTT. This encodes CASSLANGNTGELFF.

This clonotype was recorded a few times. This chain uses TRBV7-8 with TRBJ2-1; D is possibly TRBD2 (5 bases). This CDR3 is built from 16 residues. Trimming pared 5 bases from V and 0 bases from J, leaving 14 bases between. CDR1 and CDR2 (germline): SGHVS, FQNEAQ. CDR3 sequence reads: CASSRWTSSSYNEQFF. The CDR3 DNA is TGTGCCAGCAGCCGTTGGACTTCGAGCTCCTACAATGAGCAGTTCTTC.

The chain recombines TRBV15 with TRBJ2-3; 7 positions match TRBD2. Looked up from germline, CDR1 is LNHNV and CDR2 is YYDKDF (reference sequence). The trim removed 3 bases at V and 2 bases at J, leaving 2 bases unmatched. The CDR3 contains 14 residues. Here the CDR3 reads CATSRERDTDTQYF. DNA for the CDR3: TGTGCCACCAGCAGGGAGCGGGACACAGATACGCAGTATTTT.

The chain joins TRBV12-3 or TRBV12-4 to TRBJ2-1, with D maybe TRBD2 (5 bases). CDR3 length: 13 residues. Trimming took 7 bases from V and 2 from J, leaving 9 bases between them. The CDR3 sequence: CASKRVAYNEQFF. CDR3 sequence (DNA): TGTGCCAGCAAGAGGGTGGCCTACAATGAGCAGTTCTTC.

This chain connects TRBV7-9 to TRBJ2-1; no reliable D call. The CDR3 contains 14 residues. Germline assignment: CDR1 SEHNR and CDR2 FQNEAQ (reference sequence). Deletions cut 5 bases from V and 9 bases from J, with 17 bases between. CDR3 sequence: CASSPPGSSPEQFF. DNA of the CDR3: TGTGCCAGCAGCCCACCCGGGTCCTCCCCTGAGCAGTTCTTC.